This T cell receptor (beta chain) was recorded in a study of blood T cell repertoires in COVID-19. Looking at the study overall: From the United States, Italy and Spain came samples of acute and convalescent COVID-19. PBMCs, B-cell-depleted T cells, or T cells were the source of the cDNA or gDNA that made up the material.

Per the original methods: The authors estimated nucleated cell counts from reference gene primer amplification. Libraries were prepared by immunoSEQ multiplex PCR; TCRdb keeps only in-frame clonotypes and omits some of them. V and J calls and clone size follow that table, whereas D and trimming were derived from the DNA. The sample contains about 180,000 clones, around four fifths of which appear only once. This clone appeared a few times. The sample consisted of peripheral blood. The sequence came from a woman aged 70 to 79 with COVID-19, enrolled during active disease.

CDR3 loop: CASSSRGGQDNEQFF. CDR3 nucleotide sequence: TGTGCCAGCAGCTCCCGGGGAGGGCAGGACAATGAGCAGTTCTTC. The rearrangement uses TRBV7-9 and TRBJ2-1; 7 bases align to TRBD2. The length of the CDR3 is 15 residues. Germline loops: CDR1 SEHNR, CDR2 FQNEAQ (reference sequence). The V and J ends lost 4 bases and 5 bases, in that order; junction bases with no gene match: 8.